A single sample gave rise to the 20 T cell receptor beta chains below, sequenced in a study of T cell repertoires in cytomegalovirus infection. A single record per CDR3 protein comes from TCRdb applying MiXCR to the reads. The sample holds nearly 700,000 distinct CDR3 sequences, about 33% seen once. The antigens of these receptors remain unknown. Sequencing was performed on cultured PBMCs, taken from culture after CMV antigen stimulation. The receptors were gathered from a human donor in good health (CMV status not recorded). Some clones in this sample may be carry-over from other donors' samples.

The V and J genes are TRBV4-3 and TRBJ2-5, with a weak D call TRBD2 (7 bases). The length of the CDR3 is 18 residues. Germline V gene lookup returns CDR1 LGHNA and CDR2 YSLEER. Trimming cost V 0 bases and J 0 bases, with 17 bases left between them. CDR3 nucleotide sequence: TGCGCCAGCAGCCAAGATGGGGGGGCAGATTCGTACCAAGAGACCCAGTACTTC. It codes for CASSQDGGADSYQETQYF.

The chain combines TRBV27 with TRBJ2-5, with a weak D call TRBD1 (6 bases). This CDR3 is 12 amino acids long. Germline CDR1 and CDR2: MNHEY and SMNVEV (reference sequence). Trimming took 5 bases from V and 6 from J, leaving 10 bases between them. CDR3 sequence reads: CASSQQGQTQYF. Written as DNA, the CDR3 is TGTGCCAGCAGTCAACAGGGCCAGACCCAGTACTTC.

V usage is TRBV19 and J usage is TRBJ1-5; D gene uncertain. V was shortened by 7 bases and J by 4 bases, with 14 bases between the two germline ends. The germline V gene has CDR1 LNHDA and CDR2 SQIVND (reference sequence). The CDR3 has 14 amino acids. This CDR3 is CASTNLGGNQPQHF. The CDR3 DNA reads TGTGCCAGTACCAACCTAGGCGGGAATCAGCCCCAGCATTTT.

This clonotype was detected a few times. The rearrangement joins TRBV18 to TRBJ1-2, with 7 bases fitting TRBD1. Germline-derived CDR1 and CDR2 are KGHSH and LQKENI. The CDR3 runs to 15 residues. J was trimmed by 4 bases and V by 2 bases; bases with no gene match: 7. The CDR3 protein is CASSPGQADFYGYTF. DNA for the CDR3: TGTGCCAGCTCACCAGGACAGGCAGATTTCTATGGCTACACCTTC.

This clonotype was observed many times. The gene calls are TRBV7-2 and TRBJ2-7, with TRBD2 as a possible D gene (6 bases). V was pared by 7 bases and J by 0 bases, with 16 bases between. The germline CDR1 and CDR2 sequences are SGHTA and FQGNSA. This CDR3 has 15 residues. CDR3 sequence: CASTQWGESSYEQYF. As DNA, the CDR3 is TGTGCCAGCACCCAGTGGGGGGAGAGCTCCTACGAGCAGTACTTC.

The rearrangement links TRBV7-8 to TRBJ2-3, with a weak D call TRBD1 (6 bases). The ends were cut back, 5 bases at V and 1 base at J, with 13 bases in the middle. CDR1 and CDR2 (germline): SGHVS, FQNEAQ. The CDR3 has 15 residues. This CDR3 is CASSPGHRGTDTQYF. Here the CDR3 DNA reads TGTGCCAGCAGCCCGGGACATAGGGGCACAGATACGCAGTATTTT.

This clonotype was observed a single time. V gene TRBV23-1 combines with J gene TRBJ2-1, with D tentatively TRBD1 (7 bases). TRBV23-1 is assigned to the ORF class and has an uncertain function. CDR3 length: 17 residues. Between the trimmed V and J ends, which lost 2 bases and 0 bases, there was a span of 14 bases. The DNA for the CDR3 is TGCGCCAGCAGTCAAAAACCAGGGGGGAGCTCCTACAATGAGCAGTTCTTC. Translated: CASSQKPGGSSYNEQFF.

V gene TRBV12-3 or TRBV12-4 combines with J gene TRBJ1-3; D ambiguous. The ends were cut back, 5 bases at V and 0 bases at J, with 17 bases in the middle. The CDR3 extends over 17 amino acids. For the CDR3, the DNA is TGTGCCAGCAGTCCCCCCAGAGGGCTCAGCTCTGGAAACACCATATATTTT. Translation: CASSPPRGLSSGNTIYF.

This clonotype was picked up many times. V is TRBV7-2 and J is TRBJ2-1; the match to TRBD2 covers 10 bases. The CDR3 loop spans 15 amino acids. V was pared by 6 bases and J by 4 bases, with 6 bases of the junction left unmatched. Per the germline V gene, CDR1 is SGHTA and CDR2 is FQGNSA. The CDR3 coding sequence is TGTGCCAGCAGTCCTAGCGGGAGCATGTACAATGAGCAGTTCTTC. This gives the protein CASSPSGSMYNEQFF. The full variable domain, with the rest looked up from reference TRBV7-2 and TRBJ2-1, is GAGVSQSPSNKVTEKGKDVELRCDPISGHTALYWYRQSLGQGLEFLIYFQGNSAPDKSGLPSDRFSAERTGGSVSTLTIQRTQQEDSAVYLCASSPSGSMYNEQFFGPGTRLTVL.

The chain employs TRBV28 and TRBJ1-5; D is unresolved. Germline V gene data show CDR1 as MDHEN and CDR2 as SYDVKM. V was clipped by 2 bases and J by 6 bases, with 17 bases between them. The CDR3 sequence is 16 residues long. The CDR3 DNA reads as TGTGCCAGCAGTTTAGGCTCTATCAATGACGGTCAGCCCCAGCATTTT. Amino acids: CASSLGSINDGQPQHF.

The chain combines TRBV7-8 with TRBJ2-7, with unresolved D. CDR1 and CDR2 from the germline V gene are SGHVS and FQNEAQ. The CDR3 runs 12 residues. Trimming removed 8 bases from V and 3 bases from J, with 11 bases in between. CDR3 region: CASGEAGYEQYF. In DNA, the CDR3 is TGTGCCAGCGGGGAAGCTGGCTACGAGCAGTACTTC.

This clonotype was observed a few times. V gene TRBV4-1 combines with J gene TRBJ2-7; D gene uncertain. Trimming stripped 1 base from V and 3 bases from J, with 7 bases between. Germline CDR1 MGHRA, CDR2 YSYEKL. The CDR3 runs 13 residues. This CDR3 reads CASSQGLGYEQYF. In nucleotides, the CDR3 is TGCGCCAGCAGCCAAGGGCTGGGCTACGAGCAGTACTTC.

The chain couples TRBV20-1 to TRBJ1-5; unclear D gene. From germline, CDR1 is DFQATT and CDR2 SNEGSKA (reference sequence). This CDR3 comprises 13 residues. The V end lost 0 bases, the J end lost 2 bases, and 5 bases lay between the germline ends. The CDR3 DNA follows: TGCAGTGCTAGAGAGGCGGGCAATCAGCCCCAGCATTTT. It specifies CSAREAGNQPQHF.

In its sample, this clonotype was seen a few times. The V gene is TRBV6-6, the J gene TRBJ2-1; no reliable D call. The CDR3 totals 12 residues. Germline V gene data show CDR1 as MNHNY and CDR2 as SVGAGI (reference sequence). Trimming pared 6 bases from V and 5 bases from J, leaving 8 bases between. The CDR3 nucleotides read TGTGCCAGCAGCCAGTGGGACAATGAGCAGTTCTTC. Its translation is CASSQWDNEQFF.

This chain joins TRBV4-2 and TRBJ2-7, with a tentative D call TRBD2 (6 bases). Germline V gene lookup returns CDR1 LGHNA and CDR2 YNFKEQ. The CDR3 spans 15 residues. Trimming took 1 base from V and 2 from J, leaving 12 bases between them. The CDR3 bases are TGTGCCAGCAGCCAAGCTTGGAGGGGTCCCTACGAGCAGTACTTC. Translation gives CASSQAWRGPYEQYF.

V and J are TRBV12-3 or TRBV12-4 and TRBJ2-3, with D uncertain. The CDR3 runs to 14 residues. With 10 bases removed from V and 4 bases from J, the gap between germline ends came to 18 bases. CDR3 bases: TGTGCCACCACTGCAGGACCGGTCGCAGATACGCAGTATTTT. Its protein product is CATTAGPVADTQYF.

The chain employs TRBV6-5 and TRBJ1-6; the D gene is possibly TRBD1 (6 bases). Deletions cut 5 bases from V and 7 bases from J, with 12 bases between. This CDR3 contains 14 residues. Germline V gene lookup returns CDR1 MNHEY and CDR2 SVGAGI. The CDR3 spells CASSLRQENSPLHF. The CDR3 DNA sequence: TGTGCCAGCAGTCTCAGACAGGAAAATTCACCCCTCCACTTT.

This clonotype has only a few counts. This chain uses TRBV7-6 with TRBJ2-7, with D perhaps TRBD1 (6 bases). V lost 6 bases to trimming and J lost 12 bases, with 15 bases between them. CDR3 length equals 11 residues. Germline V gene sequence: CDR1 SGHVS, CDR2 FNYEAQ. The CDR3 sequence is CASSPLGGRYF. The CDR3 DNA follows: TGTGCCAGCAGTCCATTAGGGGGTCGGTACTTC.

Many counts were recorded for this clonotype. The chain uses TRBV7-8 and TRBJ1-1; D is perhaps TRBD1 (5 bases). There are 15 residues in the CDR3. V shed 1 base and J shed 2 bases, with 11 bases lying between them. The V gene's germline CDR1 is SGHVS and CDR2 FQNEAQ. The DNA of the CDR3 is TGTGCCAGCAGCTTAGTTTTCGGGGCAAACACTGAAGCTTTCTTT. Translated: CASSLVFGANTEAFF.

The chain joins TRBV11-2 to TRBJ2-1; 9 bases map to TRBD2. With 1 base clipped from V and 6 bases from J, the junction kept 7 bases outside the gene matches. Per the germline V gene, CDR1 is SGHAT and CDR2 is FQNNGV. The CDR3 spans 16 residues. The DNA of the CDR3 is TGTGCCAGCAGCTTAGCTGCCAGCGGGAGGTTCAATGAGCAGTTCTTC. Its protein is CASSLAASGRFNEQFF.